Listed below are T cell receptor beta chains from one sample, sequenced in a study of neoadjuvant nivolumab and ipilimumab in lung cancer. The table came from immunoSEQ multiplex PCR; TCRdb's copy has only in-frame clones and leaves some out. The table has roughly 32,000 clones, roughly 90% seen once; the top ten hold 2% to 2.5%. Sequencing was performed on peripheral blood, taken after neoadjuvant nivolumab, alone or with ipilimumab, at or shortly before surgery. The receptors derive from an adult with non-small cell lung cancer. Each CDR3 is given with its conserved first and last residue. The D gene is left open where the match is weak. Clone size is shown for a subset of rows, as once, few, many or a class of expanded clone.

>TRBD1|.|TRBJ1-2|TRBV6-5
TGTGCCAGCAGTTACATGGCCCTCGACAGGGGAGGTGGCTACACCTTC
CASSYMALDRGGGYTF
>TRBD1|.|TRBJ2-1|TRBV12-5
TGTGCTAGTGGTCCGGACAGGGCCTACAATGAGCAGTTCTTC
CASGPDRAYNEQFF
>TRBD2|once|TRBJ2-3|TRBV6-1
TGTGCCAGCAGTGAAGCGCTAGCGGGAGGGGCAGATACGCAGTATTTT
CASSEALAGGADTQYF
>.|.|TRBJ2-2|TRBV10-3
TGTGCCATCAGGGAAACAGGAGGGACCGGGGAGCTGTTTTTT
CAIRETGGTGELFF
>TRBD1|.|TRBJ2-1|TRBV5-1
TGCGCCAGCAGCGGTCCGGGACAGGGGGACAATGAGCAGTTCTTC
CASSGPGQGDNEQFF
>TRBD2|.|TRBJ2-5|TRBV5-1
TGCGCCAGCAGCTTGGCTGGGACTAGCGGGACCAGGCCGTGGCAAGAGACCCAGTACTTC
CASSLAGTSGTRPWQETQYF
>.|.|TRBJ1-5|TRBV6-5
TGTGCCAGCAGTTCCAGGGTTAGCAATCAGCCCCAGCATTTT
CASSSRVSNQPQHF
>.|.|TRBJ1-5|TRBV4-1
TGCGCCAGCAGCCAAGTCCTCAGGGTTGCGAGCAATCAGCCCCAGCATTTT
CASSQVLRVASNQPQHF
>.|.|TRBJ1-3|TRBV18
TGTGCCAGCTCTCACGCAACTAAAAGCGGAAACACCATATATTTT
CASSHATKSGNTIYF
>.|.|TRBJ2-7|TRBV18
TGTGCCAGCTCACCGCGAGGGAGGTCCTTCGAGCAGTACTTC
CASSPRGRSFEQYF
>TRBD2|once|TRBJ2-1|TRBV5-1
TGCGCCAGCAGTACGGGAGCGGGAGACAATGAGCAGTTCTTC
CASSTGAGDNEQFF
>.|.|TRBJ1-5|TRBV7-9
TGTGCCAGCAGCTCCCCGGGGGGGGCCACGGGACAGCCCCAGCATTTT
CASSSPGGATGQPQHF
>TRBD2|.|TRBJ2-1|TRBV5-1
TGCGCCAGCAGCTCGACGGGGGAGGGCCGGGGCAATGAGCAGTTCTTC
CASSSTGEGRGNEQFF
>TRBD1|few|TRBJ2-5|TRBV18
TGTGCCAGCTCACCACTGAGGGGGCCGCAAGAGACCCAGTACTTC
CASSPLRGPQETQYF
>TRBD2|.|TRBJ2-7|TRBV5-1
TGCGCCAGCAGCTTGCTAGCGGGTAACTCCTACGAGCAGTACTTC
CASSLLAGNSYEQYF
>.|.|TRBJ2-1|TRBV7-9
TGTGCCAGCAGCTTAGGTGCACAGACTAACTACAATGAGCAGTTCTTC
CASSLGAQTNYNEQFF
>.|.|TRBJ1-1|TRBV5-1
TGCGCCAGCAGCTCAGGGTCTGGGACTGAAGCTTTCTTT
CASSSGSGTEAFF
>.|.|TRBJ1-1|TRBV25-1
TGTGCCAGCAGTGAACTCGACGGGGGCACGGCTTTCTTT
CASSELDGGTAFF
>.|.|TRBJ2-2|TRBV11-3
TGTGCCAGCAGCCCCGACTGGAGCACCGGGGAGCTGTTTTTT
CASSPDWSTGELFF
>.|.|TRBJ1-2|TRBV7-9
TGTGCCAGCCCCCGGCAGGACTATGGCTACACCTTC
CASPRQDYGYTF
>TRBD1|.|TRBJ1-2|TRBV28
TGTGCCAGCAGTCCGACAGGGGACATTCAGAGGGGCTACACCTTC
CASSPTGDIQRGYTF
>.|.|TRBJ1-1|TRBV2
TGTGCCAGCGACGGGGGTGGGGCTGGGACTGAAGCTTTCTTT
CASDGGGAGTEAFF
>TRBD2|.|TRBJ2-3|TRBV25-1
TGTGCCAGCAGCGGGCCCCGACTAGCGGGAGGGCCCCCAGATACGCAGTATTTT
CASSGPRLAGGPPDTQYF
>.|.|TRBJ2-7|TRBV6-1
TGTGCCAGCGTAGCGACGGTTACCTTCGAGCAGTACTTC
CASVATVTFEQYF
>.|.|TRBJ2-7|TRBV7-9
TGTGCCAGCAGGGAGACAGGTTCCTACGAGCAGTACTTC
CASRETGSYEQYF
>.|.|TRBJ2-7|TRBV7-8
TGTGCCAGCAGCTTAAAGAGGCTCTCCTACGAGCAGTACTTC
CASSLKRLSYEQYF
>.|.|TRBJ1-5|TRBV5-1
TGCGCCAGCAGCTTGGGCCTGGGCAATCAGCCCCAGCATTTT
CASSLGLGNQPQHF
>TRBD1|.|TRBJ1-2|TRBV9
TGTGCCAGCAGCGCCGGGACAGATTTAGCTGGCTACACCTTC
CASSAGTDLAGYTF
>.|.|TRBJ1-2|TRBV7-8
TGTGCCAGCAGCTTAGGTCCATCATATGGCTACACCTTC
CASSLGPSYGYTF
>.|.|TRBJ1-5|TRBV4-1
TGCGCCAGCAGCCAAGTCGCTGTGGCGGGACAGCCCCAGCATTTT
CASSQVAVAGQPQHF
>TRBD1|.|TRBJ1-1|TRBV6-1
TGTGCCAGCAGTGAAGCAAGACAGGGCTCTGAAGCTTTCTTT
CASSEARQGSEAFF
>TRBD2|.|TRBJ2-2|TRBV30
TGTGCCTGGAGTGTAACACCCCCCGCGGGGGCGAACACCGGGGAGCTGTTTTTT
CAWSVTPPAGANTGELFF
>TRBD1|.|TRBJ1-1|TRBV5-4
TGTGCCAGCAGCTTGGGCCGGGACAGGGGGGAAGCTTTCTTT
CASSLGRDRGEAFF
>.|.|TRBJ2-7|TRBV28
TGTGCCACCCTGGACAGCAACTACGAGCAGTACTTC
CATLDSNYEQYF
>.|once|TRBJ1-4|TRBV2
TGTGCCCGCCAGGTTTCTGAAAAACTGTTTTTT
CARQVSEKLFF
>.|.|TRBJ2-5|TRBV6-5
TGTGCCAGCAGTTACGAAAACAGCCGGGGAGCCCAGTACTTC
CASSYENSRGAQYF
>.|once|TRBJ2-5|TRBV10-3
TGTGCCACCAGCGGAGTGGAGGGGGCAGAGACCCAGTACTTC
CATSGVEGAETQYF
>.|.|TRBJ1-5|TRBV19
TGTGCCAGTAGTATAAGGTCACTTGCAATTAGCAATCAGCCCCAGCATTTT
CASSIRSLAISNQPQHF
>.|.|TRBJ2-4|TRBV2
TGTGCCAGCAGTGAAGCTGGATGGCTCATAGCCAAAAACATTCAGTACTTC
CASSEAGWLIAKNIQYF
>.|.|TRBJ2-7|TRBV4-2
TGTGCCAGCAGCCAAGATCGGGGAGCCTACGAGCAGTACTTC
CASSQDRGAYEQYF
>TRBD2|.|TRBJ2-1|TRBV7-9
TGTGCCAGCAGTCTTAGCGGGAGATCGGACAATGAGCAGTTCTTC
CASSLSGRSDNEQFF
>.|.|TRBJ1-1|TRBV7-8
TGTGCCAGTGAACAGTGGGAGAACACTGAAGCTTTCTTT
CASEQWENTEAFF
>.|few|TRBJ2-7|TRBV6-6
TGTGCCAGCAGCCTTAGTAGCTACGAGCAGTACTTC
CASSLSSYEQYF
>.|.|TRBJ2-5|TRBV5-4
TGTGCCAGCAGCCCCGCTGGGGGGCGCGGGGAGACCCAGTACTTC
CASSPAGGRGETQYF
>.|.|TRBJ1-1|TRBV5-1
TGCGCCAGCAGCTTTCGGGGGTTGAACACTGAAGCTTTCTTT
CASSFRGLNTEAFF
>TRBD2|.|TRBJ2-1|TRBV7-3
TGTGCCAGCAGCTTAAGCGGGAGGGCTCAAAATGAGCAGTTCTTC
CASSLSGRAQNEQFF